This T cell receptor (beta chain) was identified in a study of human T cells and chemical hapten exposure. One entry per CDR3 protein results from TCRdb running MiXCR on the RACE reads. The table includes under 200,000 distinct CDR3 sequences, roughly 15% detected once. This sample's time point: patch test 1, 2 weeks after DPC sensitization. The sample's treatment: therapeutic diphenylcyclopropenone sensitization with weekly scalp DPC. Trimming pared 1 base from V and 0 bases from J, leaving 12 bases between. Looked up from germline, CDR1 is SGHTA and CDR2 is FQGNSA. The CDR3 runs 16 residues. This chain connects TRBV7-2 to TRBJ1-1; the D gene is possibly TRBD1 (6 bases). The source was whole blood, collected in connection with sensitization to the hapten diphenylcyclopropenone (DPC). The sequence was collected from a woman in her 30s with alopecia areata. Some clones in this sample may be carry-over from other donors' samples. This chain's CDR3 is CASSLVAGHLNTEAFF. In DNA form, the CDR3 reads TGTGCCAGCAGCTTAGTTGCGGGACACCTGAACACTGAAGCTTTCTTT.